The 9 T cell receptor beta chains below come from one sample, sequenced in a study of PD-1 blockade in classical Hodgkin lymphoma. Profiling relied on immunoSEQ multiplex PCR, and the TCRdb table lists in-frame clones only, not all of them. The sample records 15,000 to 20,000 clones, around 80% being singletons. Relapses following autologous stem cell transplantation were seen in all patients, with brentuximab vedotin exposure varying. The sequences come from peripheral blood mononuclear cells (PBMCs), collected at baseline. These receptors originate from a human donor with classical Hodgkin lymphoma.

V and J are TRBV7-9 and TRBJ1-5, with a tentative D call TRBD1 (6 bases). The CDR3 length is 17 residues. From germline, CDR1 is SEHNR and CDR2 FQNEAQ (reference sequence). Between the trimmed V and J ends, which lost 1 base and 6 bases, there was a span of 19 bases. CDR3 bases: TGTGCCAGCAGCTTAGGGGTGGCGACGGGGGCTGGTCAGCCCCAGCATTTT. Its translation: CASSLGVATGAGQPQHF.

This clone was counted a few times. The V call is TRBV4-3, the J call TRBJ2-7, with 7 positions matching TRBD2. The ends lost 5 bases at V and 1 base at J; junction bases unmatched: 5. In germline, CDR1 is LGHNA, CDR2 YSLEER. The CDR3 is made up of 14 amino acids. CDR3 residues: CASSGGVRSYEQYF. CDR3 coding DNA: TGCGCCAGCAGCGGGGGGGTAAGGTCCTACGAGCAGTACTTC.

The CDR3 DNA follows: TGTGCCAGTAGTACAGACTGGCTCCAGTTCTTC. Translation: CASSTDWLQFF. The chain has TRBV19 and TRBJ2-1; no clear D. The CDR3 consists of 11 residues. Trimming pared 4 bases from V and 13 bases from J, leaving 11 bases between. Germline lookup yields CDR1 LNHDA and CDR2 SQIVND (reference sequence).

The chain uses TRBV7-2 and TRBJ2-7; D might be TRBD1 (7 bases). The ends were cut back, 4 bases at V and 0 bases at J, with 10 bases in the middle. Germline assignment: CDR1 SGHTA and CDR2 FQGNSA. There are 14 residues in the CDR3. The CDR3 protein is CASSSGGSSYEQYF. The CDR3 DNA is TGTGCCAGCAGCTCAGGGGGGTCCTCCTACGAGCAGTACTTC.

The rearrangement joins TRBV11-2 to TRBJ2-3; no firm D call. CDR1 is SGHAT and CDR2 is FQNNGV in the germline V gene. V lost 1 base to trimming and J lost 5 bases, with 7 bases between them. The CDR3 covers 13 residues. In DNA form, the CDR3 reads TGTGCCAGCAGCTTAGTCGCAGGAGATACGCAGTATTTT. Translated: CASSLVAGDTQYF.

The chain links TRBV5-6 to TRBJ1-3; D unresolved. Germline values: CDR1 SGHDT, CDR2 YYEEEE. This CDR3 comprises 16 residues. Between the trimmed V and J ends, which lost 0 bases and 0 bases, there was a span of 10 bases. The CDR3 DNA follows: TGTGCCAGCAGCTTGGCCTCCGCCGACTCTGGAAACACCATATATTTT. This translates into CASSLASADSGNTIYF.

This chain uses TRBV4-3 with TRBJ2-7; no reliable D call. V was clipped by 0 bases and J by 3 bases, with 12 bases between them. The CDR3 consists of 15 residues. Per germline, CDR1 LGHNA and CDR2 YSLEER. In DNA, the CDR3 is TGCGCCAGCAGCCAAGATTCGGCGGCAGACTACGAGCAGTACTTC. Protein: CASSQDSAADYEQYF.

The chain is built from TRBV5-4 and TRBJ1-2; maybe TRBD1 (6 bases). V lost 5 bases, J lost 6 bases, and 17 bases lay in between. Germline assignment: CDR1 SGHNT and CDR2 YYREEE (reference sequence). CDR3 size: 14 residues. The CDR3 region is CASREQGSMHGYTF. The CDR3 coding sequence is TGTGCCAGCAGAGAACAGGGAAGTATGCATGGCTACACCTTC.

This clone has just one count. The chain uses TRBV28 and TRBJ2-3; 10 bases align to TRBD2. This CDR3 is built from 14 residues. J gave up 4 bases and V 4 bases, and 2 bases lay outside the gene matches. Germline lookup yields CDR1 MDHEN and CDR2 SYDVKM. CDR3 residues: CASSWTSGADTQYF. The CDR3 DNA sequence: TGTGCCAGCAGTTGGACTAGCGGTGCAGATACGCAGTATTTT. The variable domain in full, completed from reference TRBV28 and TRBJ2-3, reads DVKVTQSSRYLVKRTGEKVFLECVQDMDHENMFWYRQDPGLGLRLIYFSYDVKMKEKGDIPEGYSVSREKKERFSLILESASTNQTSMYLCASSWTSGADTQYFGPGTRLTVL.